This TCR beta chain is drawn from a study of blood T cell repertoires in COVID-19. Looking at the study overall: The United States, Italy and Spain supplied acute and convalescent COVID-19 samples. From T cells, B-cell-depleted T cells, or PBMCs came the material, which was cDNA or gDNA.

Assay used: immunoSEQ multiplex PCR; TCRdb lists only in-frame clones, some missing. The repertoire has 150,000 to 200,000 clones, roughly 93% of them found once; the top ten carry under 5%. The germline CDR1 and CDR2 sequences are SEHNR and FQNEAQ (reference sequence). J gave up 5 bases and V 4 bases, and 6 bases lay outside the gene matches. This CDR3 contains 14 residues. The sequenced sample consisted of peripheral blood. The chain links TRBV7-9 to TRBJ2-5; 8 nucleotides align to TRBD1. The sequence derives from a woman aged 45-65 years with acute or convalescent COVID-19. CDR3: CASSYIRGRETQYF. In DNA form, the CDR3 reads TGTGCCAGCAGCTATATCAGGGGGCGGGAGACCCAGTACTTC.